The 20 T cell receptor beta chains reported below all come from one sample, sequenced in a study of shared clonotypes between healthy human individuals. Naivety among CD8 cells was defined by CD45RO negativity and positive CCR7 selection, thereby excluding terminally differentiated effector memory CD45RA+ cells. TCRdb's copy holds only in-frame clones and misses some; the assay was immunoSEQ multiplex PCR. The repertoire holds a few hundred thousand clones, with around 95% as singletons. Specimen: naive CD8+ T cells sorted from blood. The receptors stem from a young woman in good health.

V and J are TRBV5-6 and TRBJ2-7; 7 bases agree with TRBD1. The germline gives CDR1 SGHDT, CDR2 YYEEEE. The CDR3 length is 19 residues. The junction had 24 bases not matched to a gene; V was cut back by 7 bases and J by 2 bases. The CDR3 DNA reads as TGTGCCAGCGGGGTAATATCCGGGACAGCCACACATAAACCCTACGAGCAGTACTTC. This gives the protein CASGVISGTATHKPYEQYF.

This clone has just a few counts. The same CDR3 can be traced to other DNA sequences in this sample. The chain joins TRBV5-6 to TRBJ2-7; 11 bases match TRBD1. The CDR3 sequence is 14 residues long. Germline CDR1 and CDR2: SGHDT and YYEEEE. Trimming removed 4 bases from V and 2 bases from J; junction bases left unmatched: 2. The CDR3 nucleotides read TGTGCCAGCAGCCCGGGACAGGGGGCCTACGAGCAGTACTTC. Translated, it gives CASSPGQGAYEQYF.

The rearrangement joins TRBV4-1 to TRBJ2-7; D possibly corresponds to TRBD1 (6 bases). Germline V gene sequence: CDR1 MGHRA, CDR2 YSYEKL. The CDR3 is made up of 13 amino acids. V was clipped by 5 bases and J by 5 bases, with 13 bases between them. For the CDR3, the DNA is TGCGCCAGCAGCGCTAGAACAGGGCACGAGCAGTACTTC. Its translation: CASSARTGHEQYF.

The CDR3 reads CASSLGLAGGPYNEQFF. The CDR3, as DNA: TGTGCCAGCAGCTTGGGACTAGCGGGAGGGCCTTACAATGAGCAGTTCTTC. This chain links TRBV5-4 with TRBJ2-1, with 14 bases fitting TRBD2. V was clipped by 0 bases and J by 4 bases; unmatched bases: 3. CDR1 and CDR2 from the germline V gene are SGHNT and YYREEE (reference sequence). This CDR3 contains 17 residues. Full variable domain (rest looked up from reference TRBV5-4 and TRBJ2-1): ETGVTQSPTHLIKTRGQQVTLRCSSQSGHNTVSWYQQALGQGPQFIFQYYREEENGRGNFPPRFSGLQFPNYSSELNVNALELDDSALYLCASSLGLAGGPYNEQFFGPGTRLTVL.

This chain uses TRBV7-9 with TRBJ2-7, with 8 bases aligning to TRBD1. The CDR3 totals 17 residues. CDR1 and CDR2 from the germline V gene are SEHNR and FQNEAQ (reference sequence). With V trimmed by 7 bases and J by 0 bases, 14 bases remained unmatched. CDR3 bases: TGTGCCAGCACCCTAGTATCGAGGACAGGGATCTCCTACGAGCAGTACTTC. Its translation is CASTLVSRTGISYEQYF.

The rearrangement links TRBV19 to TRBJ1-3, with 9 bases matching TRBD1. CDR1 is LNHDA, CDR2 SQIVND, per germline (reference sequence). The CDR3 has 15 residues. V was pared by 9 bases and J by 1 base, with 7 bases of the junction left unmatched. The CDR3 nucleotides read TGTGCCAGCGAGGACAGGGGAACTTCTGGAAACACCATATATTTT. This translates into CASEDRGTSGNTIYF.

The V gene is TRBV28, the J gene TRBJ2-3; 9 positions agree with TRBD2. J was trimmed by 2 bases and V by 7 bases; bases with no gene match: 7. In germline, CDR1 is MDHEN, CDR2 SYDVKM. The CDR3 is made up of 15 amino acids. Here the CDR3 reads CASTQGTSNTDTQYF. The CDR3 DNA reads TGTGCCAGCACCCAAGGGACTAGCAACACAGATACGCAGTATTTT.

This chain links TRBV5-1 with TRBJ2-5; D not certain. This CDR3 is 13 amino acids long. In germline, CDR1 is SGHRS, CDR2 YFSETQ. Trimming cost V 0 bases and J 6 bases, with 9 bases left between them. This CDR3 is CASSLGGLQTQYF. In nucleotides, the CDR3 is TGCGCCAGCAGCTTGGGAGGTTTACAGACCCAGTACTTC.

A word on this clone: This CDR3 is also generated by other DNA sequences in the sample. The CDR3 nucleotides read TGTGCCAGCAGTTTCCTACAGGGAAATGGCTACACCTTC. Its translation is CASSFLQGNGYTF. The chain combines TRBV27 with TRBJ1-2, with D possibly TRBD1 on 6 matching bases. Germline CDR1 reads MNHEY; CDR2 reads SMNVEV (reference sequence). The CDR3 is made up of 13 amino acids. Trimming shortened V by 3 bases and J by 6 bases, and 11 bases separated the two germline ends.

The chain employs TRBV9 and TRBJ2-5, with D possibly TRBD1 on 7 matching bases. This CDR3 comprises 14 residues. Germline CDR1 is SGDLS and CDR2 is YYNGEE. V was pared by 3 bases and J by 5 bases, with 14 bases between. For the CDR3, the DNA is TGTGCCAGCAGCGGGCAGGGGGGAGGTGAGACCCAGTACTTC. Translated, it gives CASSGQGGGETQYF.

The V and J genes are TRBV7-6 and TRBJ2-3; D possibly corresponds to TRBD2 (6 bases). The CDR3 covers 16 residues. V lost 4 bases to trimming and J lost 0 bases, with 14 bases between them. Germline V lookup: CDR1 SGHVS, CDR2 FNYEAQ. The CDR3 nucleotides are TGTGCCAGCAGCTACATGGGTAGCGGTAGCACAGATACGCAGTATTTT. Translating gives CASSYMGSGSTDTQYF.

The chain recombines TRBV7-9 with TRBJ2-5; TRBD1 aligns across 8 bases. This CDR3 spans 14 amino acids. Losses at the gene ends were 3 bases for V and 5 bases for J; bases not matched to a gene: 5. The germline V gene encodes CDR1 SEHNR and CDR2 FQNEAQ (reference sequence). The CDR3: CASSFPRGRETQYF. As DNA, the CDR3 is TGTGCCAGCAGCTTCCCCAGGGGGCGCGAGACCCAGTACTTC.

This clone has a single count. The chain combines TRBV28 with TRBJ2-7; 10 positions agree with TRBD1. J was trimmed by 2 bases and V by 5 bases; bases with no gene match: 6. Per germline, CDR1 MDHEN and CDR2 SYDVKM. This CDR3 comprises 15 residues. CDR3 loop: CASSRGTGDPYEQYF. As DNA, the CDR3 is TGTGCCAGCAGTCGTGGGACAGGGGACCCCTACGAGCAGTACTTC.

The rearrangement uses TRBV5-6 and TRBJ1-1, with no clear D. The CDR3 length is 14 residues. V was trimmed by 2 bases and J by 5 bases, leaving 13 bases between them. Germline V gene lookup returns CDR1 SGHDT and CDR2 YYEEEE. CDR3 loop: CASSLETFWTEAFF. The CDR3 DNA reads as TGTGCCAGCAGCTTAGAGACCTTTTGGACTGAAGCTTTCTTT.

The gene calls are TRBV19 and TRBJ2-1; no reliable D call. V was cut by 1 base and J by 1 base, with 8 bases left in between. The CDR3 length is 15 residues. Germline CDR1 and CDR2: LNHDA and SQIVND (reference sequence). CDR3 nucleotides: TGTGCCAGTAGTATAGTTGTGAAGTCCTACAATGAGCAGTTCTTC. This encodes CASSIVVKSYNEQFF.

The V and J genes are TRBV10-2 and TRBJ2-2; D call uncertain. Germline V gene lookup returns CDR1 WSHSY and CDR2 SAAADI. Trimming pared 3 bases from V and 6 bases from J, leaving 8 bases between. This CDR3 has 13 residues. DNA of the CDR3: TGCGCCAGCAGTGACGGAGAGGCCGGGGAGCTGTTTTTT. This codes for CASSDGEAGELFF.

This chain uses TRBV18 with TRBJ2-1; D is possibly TRBD2 (6 bases). Trimming left V 2 bases short and J 3 bases short, with 17 bases between. The CDR3 extends over 17 amino acids. CDR1 is KGHSH and CDR2 is LQKENI in the germline V gene. The CDR3 nucleotides are TGTGCCAGCTCACCATTTATGGGGGAGGACCACTACAATGAGCAGTTCTTC. It is translated as CASSPFMGEDHYNEQFF.

The chain recombines TRBV28 with TRBJ2-7; 7 nucleotides agree with TRBD1. The germline V gene encodes CDR1 MDHEN and CDR2 SYDVKM. The CDR3 sequence is 15 residues long. After removal of 5 bases from V and 0 bases from J, the junction contained 7 bases not matched to a gene. The CDR3 reads CASSPPDRPSYEQYF. CDR3 sequence (DNA): TGTGCCAGCAGTCCCCCGGACAGGCCCTCCTACGAGCAGTACTTC.

The chain uses TRBV27 and TRBJ2-7; 7 bases match TRBD2. CDR1 is MNHEY, CDR2 SMNVEV, per germline (reference sequence). V lost 6 bases, J lost 5 bases, and 13 bases stayed unmatched. The CDR3 is 15 residues long. This CDR3 reads CASRTRSGRADEQYF. DNA of the CDR3: TGTGCCAGCAGAACCCGTTCGGGGAGGGCCGACGAGCAGTACTTC.

The rearrangement links TRBV11-2 to TRBJ1-5; D not certain. Trimming left V 0 bases short and J 0 bases short, with 6 bases between. From germline, CDR1 is SGHAT and CDR2 FQNNGV. This CDR3 is 15 amino acids long. CDR3: CASSLEGYSNQPQHF. DNA for the CDR3: TGTGCCAGCAGCTTAGAGGGGTATAGCAATCAGCCCCAGCATTTT.